The entry below gives a single TCR beta chain sequence along with its context. Its antigen is still unknown. The data are from a study of radiotherapy plus CTLA-4 blockade in lung cancer. Broader study findings: TCR clones from tumors expanded in blood after radiotherapy plus ipilimumab. Reportedly, early blood T cell clone dynamics best predicted response, with interferon-beta.

This CDR3 contains 17 residues. Per germline, CDR1 MGHDK and CDR2 SYGVNS. Trimming removed 8 bases from V and 0 bases from J, with 20 bases in between. Clones were read by immunoSEQ multiplex PCR, and TCRdb kept only the in-frame ones, dropping some. The table has around 100,000 clones, about 70% seen once. This sample comprised peripheral blood, obtained from a patient treated with radiotherapy plus ipilimumab. This sequence originates from a human donor with non-small cell lung cancer who had a partial response to radiotherapy plus ipilimumab. Some clones in this sample may be carry-over from other donors' samples. The chain carries TRBV25-1 and TRBJ1-3, with a possible D match to TRBD1 (6 bases). The CDR3 DNA reads as TGTGCCAGCCTGCGAGAGACAGGCGCTTACTCTGGAAACACCATATATTTT. Its translation: CASLRETGAYSGNTIYF.